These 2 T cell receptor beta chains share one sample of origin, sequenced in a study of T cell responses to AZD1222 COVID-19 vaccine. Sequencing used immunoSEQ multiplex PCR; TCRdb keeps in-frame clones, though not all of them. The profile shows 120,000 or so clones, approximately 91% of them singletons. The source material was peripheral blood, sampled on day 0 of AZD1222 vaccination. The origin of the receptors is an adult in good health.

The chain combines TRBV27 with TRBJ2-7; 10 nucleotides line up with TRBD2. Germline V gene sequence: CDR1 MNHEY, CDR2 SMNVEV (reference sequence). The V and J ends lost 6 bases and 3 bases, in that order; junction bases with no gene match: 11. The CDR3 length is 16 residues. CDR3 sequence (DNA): TGTGCCAGCAGGCCGCTTGTGTCTAGCGGGAGCTACGAGCAGTACTTC. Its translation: CASRPLVSSGSYEQYF.

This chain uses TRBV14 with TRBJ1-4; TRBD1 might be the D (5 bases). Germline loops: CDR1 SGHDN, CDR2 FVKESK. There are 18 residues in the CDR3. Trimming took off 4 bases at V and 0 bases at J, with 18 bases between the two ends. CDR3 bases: TGTGCCAGCAGCCCCCCAAGGACAAGGGACGCAACTAATGAAAAACTGTTTTTT. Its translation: CASSPPRTRDATNEKLFF.